This entry describes one T cell receptor (beta chain). The V segment lost 6 bases and the J segment 2 bases; nucleotides outside the gene matches: 7. Germline V gene lookup returns CDR1 MNHEY and CDR2 SVGEGT. This CDR3 has 14 residues. This record comes from a study of blood T cell repertoires in COVID-19. Study information: PBMCs, B-cell-depleted T cells, or T cells were the source of the cDNA or gDNA that made up the material.

Original processing notes: Nucleated cell counts were estimated from reference gene primer amplification. The assay was immunoSEQ multiplex PCR, and TCRdb's table has in-frame clones only and misses some. Clonal size and the V and J genes are those of that table, whereas D and trimming came from the DNA. The sample shows 210,000 or so clones, about 86% of them seen only once. Sequences were obtained from peripheral blood. The TCR was taken from a man aged 45-60 years with active or convalescent COVID-19. The chain is built from TRBV6-2 or TRBV6-3 and TRBJ2-7; 7 bases line up with TRBD1. The CDR3 bases are TGTGCCAGCAGCTTTGGACAGGTTGCCTACGAGCAGTACTTC. Its translation is CASSFGQVAYEQYF.